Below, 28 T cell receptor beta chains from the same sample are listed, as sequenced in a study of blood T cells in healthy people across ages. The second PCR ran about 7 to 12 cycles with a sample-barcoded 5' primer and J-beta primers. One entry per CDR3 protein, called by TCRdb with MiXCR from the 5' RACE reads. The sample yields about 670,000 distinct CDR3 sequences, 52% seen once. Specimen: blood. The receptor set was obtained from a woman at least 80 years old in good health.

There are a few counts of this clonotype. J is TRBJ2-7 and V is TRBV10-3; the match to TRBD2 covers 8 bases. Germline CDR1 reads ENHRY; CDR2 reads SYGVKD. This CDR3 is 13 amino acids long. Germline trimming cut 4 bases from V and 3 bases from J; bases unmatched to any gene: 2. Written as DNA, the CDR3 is TGTGCCATCAGTGCTCTAGCGGGCTACGAGCAGTACTTC. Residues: CAISALAGYEQYF.

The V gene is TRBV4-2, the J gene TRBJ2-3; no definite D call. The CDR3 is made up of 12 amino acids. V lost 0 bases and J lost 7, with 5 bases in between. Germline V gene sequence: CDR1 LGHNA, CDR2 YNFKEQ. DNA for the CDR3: TGTGCCAGCAGCCAAGAGGAGAATACGCAGTATTTT. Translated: CASSQEENTQYF.

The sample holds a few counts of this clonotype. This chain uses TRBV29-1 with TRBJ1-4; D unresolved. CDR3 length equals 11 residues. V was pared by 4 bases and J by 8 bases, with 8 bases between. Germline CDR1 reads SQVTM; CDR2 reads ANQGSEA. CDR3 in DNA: TGCAGCGTTGGGGGTAACGAAAAACTGTTTTTT. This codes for CSVGGNEKLFF.

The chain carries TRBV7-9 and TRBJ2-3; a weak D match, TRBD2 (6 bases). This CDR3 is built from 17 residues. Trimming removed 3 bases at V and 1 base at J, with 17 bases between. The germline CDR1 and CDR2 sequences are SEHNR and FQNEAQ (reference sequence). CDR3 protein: CASSLDRDWKGTDTQYF. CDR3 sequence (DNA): TGTGCCAGCAGCTTGGATCGGGACTGGAAAGGCACAGATACGCAGTATTTT. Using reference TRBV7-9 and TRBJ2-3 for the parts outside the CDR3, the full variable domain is DTGVSQNPRHKITKRGQNVTFRCDPISEHNRLYWYRQTLGQGPEFLTYFQNEAQLEKSRLLSDRFSAERPKGSFSTLEIQRTEQGDSAMYLCASSLDRDWKGTDTQYFGPGTRLTVL.

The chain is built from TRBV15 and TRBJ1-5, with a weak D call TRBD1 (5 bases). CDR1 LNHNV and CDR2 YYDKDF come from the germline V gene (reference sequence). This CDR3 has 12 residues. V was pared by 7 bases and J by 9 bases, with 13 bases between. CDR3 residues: CATNGGWGPQHF. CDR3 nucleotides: TGTGCCACCAATGGGGGTTGGGGGCCCCAGCATTTT.

The CDR3: CASSFSQVLTF. The DNA for the CDR3 is TGTGCCAGCAGCTTCAGCCAGGTCCTGACTTTC. The chain employs TRBV7-9 and TRBJ2-6; D unclear. The length of the CDR3 is 11 residues. Between the trimmed V and J ends, which lost 3 bases and 13 bases, there was a span of 7 bases. Germline-derived CDR1 and CDR2 are SEHNR and FQNEAQ (reference sequence).

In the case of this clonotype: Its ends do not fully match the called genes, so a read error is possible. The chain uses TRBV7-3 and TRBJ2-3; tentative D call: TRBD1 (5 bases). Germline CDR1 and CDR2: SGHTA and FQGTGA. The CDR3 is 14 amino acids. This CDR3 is CASSVTGRADTQYF. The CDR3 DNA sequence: TGTGCCAGCAGCGTAACAGGAAGGGCAGATACGCAGTATTTT.

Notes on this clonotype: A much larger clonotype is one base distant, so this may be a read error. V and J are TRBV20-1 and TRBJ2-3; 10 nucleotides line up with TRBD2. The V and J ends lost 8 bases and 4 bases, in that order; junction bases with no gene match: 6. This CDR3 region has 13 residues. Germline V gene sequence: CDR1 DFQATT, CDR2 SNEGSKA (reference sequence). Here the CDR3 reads CSPLAGASDTQYF. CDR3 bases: TGCAGTCCCCTAGCGGGGGCATCAGATACGCAGTATTTT.

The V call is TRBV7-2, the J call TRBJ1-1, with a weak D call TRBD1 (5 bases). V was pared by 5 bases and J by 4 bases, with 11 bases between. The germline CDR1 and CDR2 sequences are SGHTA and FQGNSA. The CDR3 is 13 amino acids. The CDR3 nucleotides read TGTGCCAGCAGCAACAGGATGATCACTGAAGCTTTCTTT. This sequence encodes CASSNRMITEAFF. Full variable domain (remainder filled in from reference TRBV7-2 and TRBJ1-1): GAGVSQSPSNKVTEKGKDVELRCDPISGHTALYWYRQSLGQGLEFLIYFQGNSAPDKSGLPSDRFSAERTGGSVSTLTIQRTQQEDSAVYLCASSNRMITEAFFGQGTRLTVV.

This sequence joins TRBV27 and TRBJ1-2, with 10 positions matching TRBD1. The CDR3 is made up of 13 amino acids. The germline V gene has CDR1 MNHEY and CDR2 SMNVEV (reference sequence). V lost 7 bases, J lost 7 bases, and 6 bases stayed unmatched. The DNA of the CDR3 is TGTGCCAGCACCATGCGGACAGGGGGTGGCTACACCTTC. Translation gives CASTMRTGGGYTF.

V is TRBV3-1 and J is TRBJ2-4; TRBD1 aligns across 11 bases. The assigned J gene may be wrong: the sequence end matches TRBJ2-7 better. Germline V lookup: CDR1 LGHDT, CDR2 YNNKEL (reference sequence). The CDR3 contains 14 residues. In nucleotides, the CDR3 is TGTGCCAGCAGCTCTGCCGGGACAGGGGGCGAGCAGTACTTC. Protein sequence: CASSSAGTGGEQYF.

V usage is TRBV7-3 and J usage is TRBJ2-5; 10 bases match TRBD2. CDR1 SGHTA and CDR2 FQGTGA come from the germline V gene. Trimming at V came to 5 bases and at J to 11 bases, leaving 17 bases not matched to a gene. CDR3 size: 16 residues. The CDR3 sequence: CASSPTGTSVHNEQYF. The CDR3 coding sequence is TGTGCCAGCAGCCCGACCGGGACTAGCGTGCACAATGAGCAGTACTTC.

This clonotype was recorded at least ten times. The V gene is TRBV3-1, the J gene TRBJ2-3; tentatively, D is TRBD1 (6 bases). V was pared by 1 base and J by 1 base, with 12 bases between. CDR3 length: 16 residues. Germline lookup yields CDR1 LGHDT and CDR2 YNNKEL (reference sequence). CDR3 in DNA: TGTGCCAGCAGCCAAGCGCACAGGGTTGGCACAGATACGCAGTATTTT. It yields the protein CASSQAHRVGTDTQYF.

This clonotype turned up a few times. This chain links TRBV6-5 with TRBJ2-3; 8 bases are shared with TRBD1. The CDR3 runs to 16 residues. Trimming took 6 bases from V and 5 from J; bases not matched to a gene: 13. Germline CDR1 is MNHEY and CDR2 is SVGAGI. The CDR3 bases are TGTGCCAGCAGCTGGACCGGGACAGGAGGAAGAGATACGCAGTATTTT. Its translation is CASSWTGTGGRDTQYF.

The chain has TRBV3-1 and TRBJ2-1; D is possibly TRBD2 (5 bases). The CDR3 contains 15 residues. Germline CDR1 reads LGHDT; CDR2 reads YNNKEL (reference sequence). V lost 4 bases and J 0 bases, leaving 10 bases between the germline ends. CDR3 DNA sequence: TGTGCCAGCAGCCGGAGGACCCTCTCCTACAATGAGCAGTTCTTC. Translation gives CASSRRTLSYNEQFF.

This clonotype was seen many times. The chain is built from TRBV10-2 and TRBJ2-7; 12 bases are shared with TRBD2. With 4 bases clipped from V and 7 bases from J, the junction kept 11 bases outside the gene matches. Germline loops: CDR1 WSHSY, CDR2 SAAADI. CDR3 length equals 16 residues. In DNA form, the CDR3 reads TGCGCCAGCAGTGCCAGACTAGCGGGAGCAGTAGATGAGCAGTACTTC. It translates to CASSARLAGAVDEQYF.

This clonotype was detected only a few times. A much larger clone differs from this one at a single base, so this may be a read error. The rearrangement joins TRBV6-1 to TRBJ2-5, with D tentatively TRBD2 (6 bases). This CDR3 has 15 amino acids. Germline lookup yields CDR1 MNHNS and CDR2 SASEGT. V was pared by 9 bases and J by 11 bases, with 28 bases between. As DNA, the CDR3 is TGTGCCAGTATCGGGGGTCGGGCTACGTACAATGAGCAGTACTTC. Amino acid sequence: CASIGGRATYNEQYF.

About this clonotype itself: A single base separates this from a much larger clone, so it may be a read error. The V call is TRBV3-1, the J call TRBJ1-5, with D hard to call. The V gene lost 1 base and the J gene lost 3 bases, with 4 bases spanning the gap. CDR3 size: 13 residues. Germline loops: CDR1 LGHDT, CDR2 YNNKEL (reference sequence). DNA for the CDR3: TGTGCCAGCAGCCAAGCGGACAATCAGCCCCAGCATTTT. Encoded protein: CASSQADNQPQHF. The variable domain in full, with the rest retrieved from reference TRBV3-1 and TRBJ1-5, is DTAVSQTPKYLVTQMGNDKSIKCEQNLGHDTMYWYKQDSKKFLKIMFSYNNKELIINETVPNRFSPKSPDKAHLNLHINSLELGDSAVYFCASSQADNQPQHFGDGTRLSIL.

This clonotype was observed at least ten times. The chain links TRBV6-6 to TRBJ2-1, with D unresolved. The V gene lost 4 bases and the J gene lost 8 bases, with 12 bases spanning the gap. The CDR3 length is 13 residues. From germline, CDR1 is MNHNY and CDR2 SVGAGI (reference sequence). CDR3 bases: TGTGCCAGCAGTTCGGACCTCTGGGATGAGCAGTTCTTC. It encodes CASSSDLWDEQFF.

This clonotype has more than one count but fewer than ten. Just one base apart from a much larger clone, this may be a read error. The CDR3 sequence is CATSDRGLPSNEQYF. The CDR3 DNA is TGTGCCACCAGTGACCGGGGACTCCCGAGCAATGAGCAGTACTTC. The chain is built from TRBV24-1 and TRBJ2-5; D is possibly TRBD2 (6 bases). CDR1 is KGHDR and CDR2 is SFDVKD in the germline V gene. CDR3 size: 15 residues. V lost 4 bases and J 11 bases, leaving 22 bases between the germline ends.

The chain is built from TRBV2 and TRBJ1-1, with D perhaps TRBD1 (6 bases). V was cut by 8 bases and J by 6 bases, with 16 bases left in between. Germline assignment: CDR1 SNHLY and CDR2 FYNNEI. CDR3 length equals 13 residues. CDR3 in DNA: TGTGCCAGCCTGGCAGGGGTTGGCGCTGAAGCTTTCTTT. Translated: CASLAGVGAEAFF.

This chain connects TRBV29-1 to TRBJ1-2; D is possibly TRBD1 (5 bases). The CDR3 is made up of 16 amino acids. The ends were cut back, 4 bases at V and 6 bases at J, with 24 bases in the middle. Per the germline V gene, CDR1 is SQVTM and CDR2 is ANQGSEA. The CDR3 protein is CSVGGRVGPLSHGYTF. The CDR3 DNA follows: TGCAGCGTTGGGGGTCGGGTGGGACCCCTATCACATGGCTACACCTTC.

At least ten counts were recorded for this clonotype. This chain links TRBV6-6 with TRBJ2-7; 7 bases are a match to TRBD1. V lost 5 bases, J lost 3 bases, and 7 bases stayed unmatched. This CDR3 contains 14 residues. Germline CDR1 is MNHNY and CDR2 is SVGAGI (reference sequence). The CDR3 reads CASSTGTELYEQYF. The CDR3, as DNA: TGTGCCAGCAGTACCGGGACAGAACTCTACGAGCAGTACTTC.

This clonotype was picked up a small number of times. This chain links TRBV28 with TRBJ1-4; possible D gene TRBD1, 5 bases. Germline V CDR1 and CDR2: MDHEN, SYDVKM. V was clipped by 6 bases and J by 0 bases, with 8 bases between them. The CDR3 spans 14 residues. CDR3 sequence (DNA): TGTGCCAGCAGCGGGGGGTCAACTAATGAAAAACTGTTTTTT. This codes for CASSGGSTNEKLFF.

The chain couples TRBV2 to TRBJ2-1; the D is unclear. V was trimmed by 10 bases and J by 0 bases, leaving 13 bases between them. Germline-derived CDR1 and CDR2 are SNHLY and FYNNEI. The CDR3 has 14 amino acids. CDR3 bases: TGTGCCACCACGGGCCCGAGCTCCTACAATGAGCAGTTCTTC. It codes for CATTGPSSYNEQFF.

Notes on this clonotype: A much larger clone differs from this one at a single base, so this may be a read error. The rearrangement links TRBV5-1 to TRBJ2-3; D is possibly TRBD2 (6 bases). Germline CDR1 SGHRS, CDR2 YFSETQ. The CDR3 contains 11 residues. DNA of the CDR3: TGCGCCTGCAGGGAGGAAGATACGCAGTATTTT. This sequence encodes CACREEDTQYF. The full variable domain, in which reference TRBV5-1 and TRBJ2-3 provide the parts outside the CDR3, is KAGVTQTPRYLIKTRGQQVTLSCSPISGHRSVSWYQQTPGQGLQFLFEYFSETQRNKGNFPGRFSGRQFSNSRSEMNVSTLELGDSALYLCACREEDTQYFGPGTRLTVL.

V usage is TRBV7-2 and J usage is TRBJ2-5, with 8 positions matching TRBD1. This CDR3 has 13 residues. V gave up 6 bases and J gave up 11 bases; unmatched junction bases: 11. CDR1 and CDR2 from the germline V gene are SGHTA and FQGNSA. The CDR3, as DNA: TGTGCCAGCAGTTGGACAGGGAATGGCGGGCAGTACTTC. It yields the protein CASSWTGNGGQYF.

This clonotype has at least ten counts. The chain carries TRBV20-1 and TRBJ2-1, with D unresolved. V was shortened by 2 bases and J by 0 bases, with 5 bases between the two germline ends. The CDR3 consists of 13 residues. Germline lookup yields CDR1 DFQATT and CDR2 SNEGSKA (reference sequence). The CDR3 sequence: CSARRHSYNEQFF. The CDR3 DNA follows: TGCAGTGCTAGAAGGCACTCCTACAATGAGCAGTTCTTC.